Included here is one T cell receptor (beta chain) sequence, with context. Antigen unknown. People who had autoimmune disease history or systemic immunosuppression were excluded. The CDR3 length is 15 residues. V dropped 3 bases and J dropped 5 bases, with 13 bases sitting between them. The germline V gene has CDR1 KGHSH and CDR2 LQKENI. These data belong to a study of OX40 agonist ivuxolimab in advanced cancers. Findings and caveats of the study: Averaged across samples, CD8+ T cells carried more expanded clones than CD4+ did. With doses of 0.1 to 3.0 mg/kg, CD4+ and CD8+ blood T cells had undergone clonal expansion by week 6.

Only in-frame clones appear in the TCRdb table, and some are missing; sequencing was by immunoSEQ multiplex PCR. This sample carries 55,000 to 80,000 clones, 87% of them seen once, and the ten largest clones take approximately 1.2%. This clonotype was obtained from an adult with an advanced solid tumor such as melanoma, head and neck, liver or kidney cancer. The starting material was CD4+ or CD8+ T cells sorted from blood, obtained in a trial of the OX40 agonist ivuxolimab. The chain joins TRBV18 to TRBJ2-2; D gene unclear. CDR3 amino acids: CASSPGRVGTGELFF. The DNA of the CDR3 is TGTGCCAGCTCACCCGGACGGGTGGGGACCGGGGAGCTGTTTTTT.